This T cell receptor (beta chain) comes out of a study of blood T cell repertoires in COVID-19. Study as a whole: Nucleic acid was either cDNA or gDNA, and it came from T cells, B-cell-depleted T cells, or PBMCs.

Looked up from germline, CDR1 is LNHDA and CDR2 is SQIVND (reference sequence). V shed 1 base, J shed 2 bases, and the junction held 9 bases outside the gene matches. The CDR3 totals 17 residues. Enrolment of Seattle patients took place during active infection, and they were followed longitudinally. Authors' methods: Counts of nucleated cells, estimated from reference gene primer amplification, were obtained. TCRdb's table, derived via immunoSEQ multiplex PCR, lists solely in-frame clones and lacks some. V, J and clone size were drawn from that table, and D and trimming were deduced from the DNA. The profile shows about 410,000 clones, approximately 90% of them singletons.

The V gene is TRBV19, the J gene TRBJ2-3; 7 positions agree with TRBD2. Material: peripheral blood. This receptor was identified in a woman aged 40-49 years with COVID-19, enrolled during active disease. In DNA form, the CDR3 reads TGTGCCAGTAGTATAGCTCTAGGACTAGGCTACACAGATACGCAGTATTTT. Protein: CASSIALGLGYTDTQYF.